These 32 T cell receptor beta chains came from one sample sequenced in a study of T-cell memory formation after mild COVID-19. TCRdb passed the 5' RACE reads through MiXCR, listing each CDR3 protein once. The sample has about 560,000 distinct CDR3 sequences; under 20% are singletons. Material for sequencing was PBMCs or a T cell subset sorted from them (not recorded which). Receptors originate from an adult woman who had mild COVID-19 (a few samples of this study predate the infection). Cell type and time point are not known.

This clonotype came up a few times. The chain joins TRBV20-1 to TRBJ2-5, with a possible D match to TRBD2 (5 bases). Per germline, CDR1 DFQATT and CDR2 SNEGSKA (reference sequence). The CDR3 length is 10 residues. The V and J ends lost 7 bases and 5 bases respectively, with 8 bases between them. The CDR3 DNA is TGCAGTGAAGAGCGGGAGACCCAGTACTTC. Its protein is CSEERETQYF.

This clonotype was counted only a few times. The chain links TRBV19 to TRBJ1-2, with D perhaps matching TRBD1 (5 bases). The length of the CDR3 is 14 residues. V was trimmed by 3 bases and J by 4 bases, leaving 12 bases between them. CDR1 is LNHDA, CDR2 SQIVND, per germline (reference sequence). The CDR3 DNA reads TGTGCCAGTAGTATTGAGGGCAGGGCCTATGGCTACACCTTC. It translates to CASSIEGRAYGYTF.

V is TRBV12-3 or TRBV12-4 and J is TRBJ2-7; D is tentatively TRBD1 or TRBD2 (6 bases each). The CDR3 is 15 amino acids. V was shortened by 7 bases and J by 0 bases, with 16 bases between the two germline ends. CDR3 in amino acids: CASTAFRGLSYEQYF. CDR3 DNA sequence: TGTGCCAGCACCGCTTTCAGGGGACTCTCCTACGAGCAGTACTTC.

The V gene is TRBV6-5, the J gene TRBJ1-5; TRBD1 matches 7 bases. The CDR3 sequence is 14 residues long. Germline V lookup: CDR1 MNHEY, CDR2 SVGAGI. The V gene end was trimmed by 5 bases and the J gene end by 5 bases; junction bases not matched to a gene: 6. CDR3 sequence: CASSDQGDHQPQHF. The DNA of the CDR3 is TGTGCCAGCAGTGATCAGGGGGATCATCAGCCCCAGCATTTT.

The CDR3 loop is CASSWDSVGEQFF. For the CDR3, the DNA is TGCGCCAGCAGTTGGGACAGCGTCGGTGAGCAGTTCTTC. This chain links TRBV5-1 with TRBJ2-1; the match to TRBD1 covers 7 bases. J gave up 9 bases and V 5 bases, and 8 bases lay outside the gene matches. Germline V gene sequence: CDR1 SGHRS, CDR2 YFSETQ. The CDR3 contains 13 residues.

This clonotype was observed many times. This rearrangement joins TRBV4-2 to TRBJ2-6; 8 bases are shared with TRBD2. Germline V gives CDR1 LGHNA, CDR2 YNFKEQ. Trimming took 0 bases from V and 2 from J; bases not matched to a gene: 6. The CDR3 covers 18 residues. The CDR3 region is CASSQDPRGAAGANVLTF. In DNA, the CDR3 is TGTGCCAGCAGCCAAGATCCGCGGGGGGCTGCTGGGGCCAACGTCCTGACTTTC.

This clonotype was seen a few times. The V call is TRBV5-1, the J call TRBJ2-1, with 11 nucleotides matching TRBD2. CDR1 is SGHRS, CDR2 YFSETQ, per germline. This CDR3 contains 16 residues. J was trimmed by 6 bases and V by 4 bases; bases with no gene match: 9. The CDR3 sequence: CASSQQLAGALNEQFF. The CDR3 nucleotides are TGCGCCAGCAGCCAACAACTAGCGGGGGCCCTCAATGAGCAGTTCTTC.

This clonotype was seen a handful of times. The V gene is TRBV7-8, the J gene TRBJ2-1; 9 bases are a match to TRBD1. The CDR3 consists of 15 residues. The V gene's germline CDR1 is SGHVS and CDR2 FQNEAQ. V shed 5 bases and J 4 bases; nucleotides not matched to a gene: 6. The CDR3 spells CASSPSGTGYNEQFF. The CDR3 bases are TGTGCCAGCAGCCCATCCGGGACAGGGTACAATGAGCAGTTCTTC.

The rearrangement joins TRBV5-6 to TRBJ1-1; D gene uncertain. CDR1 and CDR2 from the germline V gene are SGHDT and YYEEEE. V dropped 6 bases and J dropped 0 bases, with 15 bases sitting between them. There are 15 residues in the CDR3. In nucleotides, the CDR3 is TGTGCCAGCACCCCTTGGGTGAACATGAACACTGAAGCTTTCTTT. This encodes CASTPWVNMNTEAFF.

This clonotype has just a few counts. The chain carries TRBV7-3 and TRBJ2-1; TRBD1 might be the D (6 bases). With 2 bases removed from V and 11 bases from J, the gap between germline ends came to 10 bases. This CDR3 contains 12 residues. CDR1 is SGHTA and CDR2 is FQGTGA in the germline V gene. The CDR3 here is CASSLEQGKQFF. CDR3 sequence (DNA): TGTGCCAGCAGCTTAGAACAGGGCAAGCAGTTCTTC.

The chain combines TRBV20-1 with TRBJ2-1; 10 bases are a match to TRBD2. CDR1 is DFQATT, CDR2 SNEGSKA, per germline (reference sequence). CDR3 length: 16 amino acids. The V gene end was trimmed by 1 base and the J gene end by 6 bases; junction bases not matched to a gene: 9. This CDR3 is CSARGSTAGGLNEQFF. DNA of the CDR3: TGCAGTGCTAGAGGGTCGACAGCGGGGGGGCTCAATGAGCAGTTCTTC.

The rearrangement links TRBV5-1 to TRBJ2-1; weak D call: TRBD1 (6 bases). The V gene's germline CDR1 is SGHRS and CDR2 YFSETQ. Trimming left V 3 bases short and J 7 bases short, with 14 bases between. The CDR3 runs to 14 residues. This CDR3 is CASSSGTTLNEQFF. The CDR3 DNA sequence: TGCGCCAGCAGCTCAGGGACAACATTAAATGAGCAGTTCTTC.

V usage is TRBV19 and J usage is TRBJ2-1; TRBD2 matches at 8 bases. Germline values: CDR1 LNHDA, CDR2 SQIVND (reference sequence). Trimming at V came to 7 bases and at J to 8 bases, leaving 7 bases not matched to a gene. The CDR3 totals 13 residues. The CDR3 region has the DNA TGTGCCAGTAATAGCGGGAAAGACGATGAGCAGTTCTTC. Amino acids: CASNSGKDDEQFF.

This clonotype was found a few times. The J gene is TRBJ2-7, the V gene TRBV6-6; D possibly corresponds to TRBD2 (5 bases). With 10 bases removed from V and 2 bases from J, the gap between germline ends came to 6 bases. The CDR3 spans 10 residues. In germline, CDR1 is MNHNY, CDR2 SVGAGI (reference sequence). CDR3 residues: CATGTYEQYF. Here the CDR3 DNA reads TGTGCCACCGGGACCTACGAGCAGTACTTC.

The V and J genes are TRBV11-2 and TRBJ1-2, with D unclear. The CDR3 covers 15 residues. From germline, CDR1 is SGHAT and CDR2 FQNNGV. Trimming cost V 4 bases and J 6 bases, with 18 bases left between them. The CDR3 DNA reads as TGTGCCAGCAGCTCCCCGGTCGGTTATATTGATGGCTACACCTTC. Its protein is CASSSPVGYIDGYTF.

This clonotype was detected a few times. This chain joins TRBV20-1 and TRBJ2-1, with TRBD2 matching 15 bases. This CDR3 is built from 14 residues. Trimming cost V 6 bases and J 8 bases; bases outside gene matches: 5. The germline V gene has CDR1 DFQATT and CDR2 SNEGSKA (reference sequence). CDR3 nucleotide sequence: TGCAGTGCCAGGACTAGCGGGAGGGTCTATGAGCAGTTCTTC. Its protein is CSARTSGRVYEQFF.

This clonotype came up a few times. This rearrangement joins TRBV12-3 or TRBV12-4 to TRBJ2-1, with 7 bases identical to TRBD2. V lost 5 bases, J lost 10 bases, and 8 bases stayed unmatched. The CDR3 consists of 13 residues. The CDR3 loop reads CASSAGGGGEQFF. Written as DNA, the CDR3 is TGTGCCAGCAGTGCTGGCGGGGGTGGGGAGCAGTTCTTC.

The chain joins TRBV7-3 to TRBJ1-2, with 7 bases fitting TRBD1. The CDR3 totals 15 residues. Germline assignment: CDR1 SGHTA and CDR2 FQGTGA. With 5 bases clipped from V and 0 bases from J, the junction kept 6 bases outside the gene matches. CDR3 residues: CASSLRDSPNYGYTF. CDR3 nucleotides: TGTGCCAGCAGCCTACGGGACAGTCCTAACTATGGCTACACCTTC.

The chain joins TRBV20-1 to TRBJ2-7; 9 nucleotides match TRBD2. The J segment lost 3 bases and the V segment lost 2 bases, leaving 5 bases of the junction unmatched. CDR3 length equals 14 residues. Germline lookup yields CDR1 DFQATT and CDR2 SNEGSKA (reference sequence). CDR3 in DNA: TGCAGTGCTAGAAAGCCTAGCGGGAACTACGAGCAGTACTTC. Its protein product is CSARKPSGNYEQYF.

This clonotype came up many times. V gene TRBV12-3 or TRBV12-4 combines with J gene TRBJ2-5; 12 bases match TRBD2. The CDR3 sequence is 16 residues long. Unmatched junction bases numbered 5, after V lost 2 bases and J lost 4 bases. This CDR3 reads CASSLRLAGAGETQYF. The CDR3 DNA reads TGTGCCAGCAGTTTAAGACTAGCGGGAGCGGGAGAGACCCAGTACTTC.

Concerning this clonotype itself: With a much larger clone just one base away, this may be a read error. The CDR3 nucleotides read TGCAGCGTTGAAGTTGCGACCCAGTACTTC. Protein: CSVEVATQYF. The chain has TRBV29-1 and TRBJ2-5; no reliable D call. CDR1 SQVTM and CDR2 ANQGSEA come from the germline V gene. CDR3 length: 10 residues. V was trimmed by 1 base and J by 7 bases, leaving 4 bases between them. The full variable domain, rest sourced from reference TRBV29-1 and TRBJ2-5, is SAVISQKPSRDICQRGTSLTIQCQVDSQVTMMFWYRQQPGQSLTLIATANQGSEATYESGFVIDKFPISRPNLTFSTLTVSNMSPEDSSIYLCSVEVATQYFGPGTRLLVL.

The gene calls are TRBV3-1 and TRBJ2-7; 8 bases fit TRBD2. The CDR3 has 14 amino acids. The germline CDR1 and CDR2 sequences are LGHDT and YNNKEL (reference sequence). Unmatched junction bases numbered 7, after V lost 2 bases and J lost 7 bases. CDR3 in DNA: TGTGCCAGCAGCCAATCAAGCGGGAGAATGGAGCAGTACTTC. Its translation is CASSQSSGRMEQYF.

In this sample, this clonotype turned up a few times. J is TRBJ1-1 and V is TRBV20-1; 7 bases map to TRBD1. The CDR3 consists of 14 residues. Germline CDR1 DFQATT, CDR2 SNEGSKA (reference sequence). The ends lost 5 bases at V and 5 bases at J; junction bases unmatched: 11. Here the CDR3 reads CSAGRGQGGTEAFF. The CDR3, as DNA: TGCAGTGCTGGGCGGGGTCAGGGGGGTACTGAAGCTTTCTTT.

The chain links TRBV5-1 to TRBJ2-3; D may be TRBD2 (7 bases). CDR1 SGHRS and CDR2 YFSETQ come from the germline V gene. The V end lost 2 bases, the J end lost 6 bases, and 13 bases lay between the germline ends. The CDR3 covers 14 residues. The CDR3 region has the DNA TGCGCCAGCAGCTTACAGGGAGGGAAGGATACGCAGTATTTT. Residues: CASSLQGGKDTQYF.

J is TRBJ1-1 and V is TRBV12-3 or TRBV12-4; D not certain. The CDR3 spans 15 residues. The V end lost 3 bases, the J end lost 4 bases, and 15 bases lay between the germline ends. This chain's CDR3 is CASSFFPQGSTEAFF. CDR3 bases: TGTGCCAGCAGTTTTTTTCCCCAAGGTAGCACTGAAGCTTTCTTT.

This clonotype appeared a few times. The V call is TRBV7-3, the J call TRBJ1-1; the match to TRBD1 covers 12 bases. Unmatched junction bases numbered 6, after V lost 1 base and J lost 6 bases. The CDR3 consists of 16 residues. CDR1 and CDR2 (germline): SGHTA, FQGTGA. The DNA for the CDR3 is TGTGCCAGCAGCTTAATTGGGACAGGGGGCTCGGCTGAAGCTTTCTTT. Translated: CASSLIGTGGSAEAFF.

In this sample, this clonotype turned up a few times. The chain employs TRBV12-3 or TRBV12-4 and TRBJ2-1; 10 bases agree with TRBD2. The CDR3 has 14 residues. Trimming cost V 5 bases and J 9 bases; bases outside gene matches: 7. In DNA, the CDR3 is TGTGCCAGCAGTCCTCTCAGCGGGAGGGGTGAGCAGTTCTTC. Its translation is CASSPLSGRGEQFF.

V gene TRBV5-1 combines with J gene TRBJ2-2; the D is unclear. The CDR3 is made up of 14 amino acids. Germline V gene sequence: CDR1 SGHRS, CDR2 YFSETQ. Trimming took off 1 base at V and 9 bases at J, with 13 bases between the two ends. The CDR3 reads CASSLSFPIRELFF. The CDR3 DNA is TGCGCCAGCAGCTTGAGCTTCCCCATCCGGGAGCTGTTTTTT.

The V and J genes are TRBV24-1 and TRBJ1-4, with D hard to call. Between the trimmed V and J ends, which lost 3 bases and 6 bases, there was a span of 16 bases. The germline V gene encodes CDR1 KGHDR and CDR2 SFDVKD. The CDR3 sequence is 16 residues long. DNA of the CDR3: TGTGCCACCAGTGATCCAAGACGGGAAAGGGATGAAAAACTGTTTTTT. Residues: CATSDPRRERDEKLFF.

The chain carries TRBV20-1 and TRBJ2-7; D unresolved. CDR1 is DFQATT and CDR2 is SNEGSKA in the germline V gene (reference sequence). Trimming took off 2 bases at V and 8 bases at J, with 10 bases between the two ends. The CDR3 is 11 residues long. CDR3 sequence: CSARFGQQQYF. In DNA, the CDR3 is TGCAGTGCTAGATTTGGCCAGCAGCAGTACTTC.

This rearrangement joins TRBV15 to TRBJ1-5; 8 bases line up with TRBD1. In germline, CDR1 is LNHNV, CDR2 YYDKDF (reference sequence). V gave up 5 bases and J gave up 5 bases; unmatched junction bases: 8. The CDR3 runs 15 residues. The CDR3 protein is CATSPGRGPHQPQHF. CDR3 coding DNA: TGTGCCACCAGCCCCGGCAGGGGGCCACATCAGCCCCAGCATTTT. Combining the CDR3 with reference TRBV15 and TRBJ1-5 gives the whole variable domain DAMVIQNPRYQVTQFGKPVTLSCSQTLNHNVMYWYQQKSSQAPKLLFHYYDKDFNNEADTPDNFQSRRPNTSFCFLDIRSPGLGDTAMYLCATSPGRGPHQPQHFGDGTRLSIL.

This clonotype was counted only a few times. CDR3 sequence reads: CASSSTHMRGEETQYF. Written as DNA, the CDR3 is TGTGCCAGCAGCTCTACCCACATGCGGGGGGAAGAGACCCAGTACTTC. The chain is built from TRBV12-3 or TRBV12-4 and TRBJ2-5; TRBD2 aligns across 8 bases. This CDR3 is built from 16 residues. Trimming took 6 bases from V and 3 from J; bases not matched to a gene: 12.